Each of the 24 T cell receptor beta chains below was sequenced from the same sample in a study of blood T cells in healthy people across ages. The second PCR ran about 6 to 11 cycles with a sample-barcoded 5' primer and J-beta primers. TCRdb used MiXCR to reprocess the 5' RACE reads, holding one entry per CDR3 protein. The sample has 800,000 to 950,000 distinct CDR3 sequences; about 37% are singletons. Sequencing was done on a sample of blood. The receptors originated from a man between 18 and 35 years old in good health.

The chain has TRBV28 and TRBJ2-7, with 10 nucleotides matching TRBD2. CDR1 and CDR2 (germline): MDHEN, SYDVKM. This CDR3 has 15 amino acids. The V gene end was trimmed by 1 base and the J gene end by 3 bases; junction bases not matched to a gene: 3. The CDR3 DNA is TGTGCCAGCAGTTTATCGGCTAGCGGGAGCTACGAGCAGTACTTC. This gives the protein CASSLSASGSYEQYF. The full variable domain, with the rest looked up from reference TRBV28 and TRBJ2-7, is DVKVTQSSRYLVKRTGEKVFLECVQDMDHENMFWYRQDPGLGLRLIYFSYDVKMKEKGDIPEGYSVSREKKERFSLILESASTNQTSMYLCASSLSASGSYEQYFGPGTRLTVT.

Comment on this clonotype: Since a much larger clone is just one base distant, this may be a read error. This chain uses TRBV15 with TRBJ2-1, with 10 positions matching TRBD1. CDR1 is LNHNV, CDR2 YYDKDF, per germline (reference sequence). This CDR3 comprises 15 residues. DNA of the CDR3: TGTGTCACCAGCAGGGACAGGGGTTTCTACAATGAGCAGTTCTTC. Residues: CVTSRDRGFYNEQFF.

V usage is TRBV12-3 or TRBV12-4 and J usage is TRBJ2-7; 7 bases agree with TRBD2. After removal of 5 bases from V and 1 base from J, the junction contained 5 bases not matched to a gene. CDR3 length: 14 residues. As DNA, the CDR3 is TGTGCCAGCAGTCCGACAGCGGGGTCCTACGAGCAGTACTTC. Its protein product is CASSPTAGSYEQYF.

There are a few counts of this clonotype. The gene calls are TRBV5-1 and TRBJ2-1; D is ambiguous. The CDR3 totals 12 residues. Germline V gene data show CDR1 as SGHRS and CDR2 as YFSETQ. V was trimmed by 0 bases and J by 14 bases, leaving 12 bases between them. The CDR3 bases are TGCGCCAGCAGCTTGGGGTGGACGGAAGAGTTCTTC. This codes for CASSLGWTEEFF.

The V and J genes are TRBV10-3 and TRBJ2-2; 13 bases are shared with TRBD2. Germline V gives CDR1 ENHRY, CDR2 SYGVKD. V lost 0 bases to trimming and J lost 0 bases; unmatched junction nucleotides: 1. This CDR3 contains 18 residues. The CDR3 DNA follows: TGTGCCATCAGTGAGTCGGGGACTAGCGGGGCGAACACCGGGGAGCTGTTTTTT. It translates to CAISESGTSGANTGELFF.

A word on this clonotype: Given a much more abundant clone one base away, this may be a read error. This chain joins TRBV29-1 and TRBJ2-3; 7 nucleotides agree with TRBD2. The CDR3 runs to 13 residues. Trimming removed 4 bases from V and 5 bases from J; junction bases left unmatched: 6. In germline, CDR1 is SQVTM, CDR2 ANQGSEA. CDR3 sequence: CSVGTPGGDTQYF. The CDR3, as DNA: TGCAGCGTTGGCACCCCGGGGGGAGATACGCAGTATTTT.

The J gene is TRBJ2-1, the V gene TRBV7-8; D remains unclear. The CDR3 covers 11 residues. Germline assignment: CDR1 SGHVS and CDR2 FQNEAQ. V shed 5 bases and J shed 12 bases, with 11 bases lying between them. This CDR3 reads CASSEDELQFF. Written as DNA, the CDR3 is TGTGCCAGCAGCGAGGACGAGTTGCAGTTCTTC.

V usage is TRBV12-3 or TRBV12-4 and J usage is TRBJ1-1; D ambiguous. The CDR3 is made up of 14 amino acids. The V gene lost 6 bases and the J gene lost 0 bases, with 11 bases spanning the gap. The CDR3 coding sequence is TGTGCCAGCAGCCGCCGGACCCTGAACACTGAAGCTTTCTTT. Encoded protein: CASSRRTLNTEAFF.

J is TRBJ2-3 and V is TRBV15; 8 nucleotides match TRBD2. Germline CDR1 is LNHNV and CDR2 is YYDKDF (reference sequence). The V gene end was trimmed by 1 base and the J gene end by 2 bases; junction bases not matched to a gene: 5. The CDR3 is 16 residues long. The CDR3 DNA reads TGTGCCACCAGCAGAGCGCTAGCGGGCGACACAGATACGCAGTATTTT. Protein sequence: CATSRALAGDTDTQYF.

In its sample, this clonotype was seen a few times. The chain couples TRBV20-1 to TRBJ2-3; either TRBD1 or TRBD2 may fit D (6 bases each). Looked up from germline, CDR1 is DFQATT and CDR2 is SNEGSKA (reference sequence). Trimming left V 3 bases short and J 6 bases short, with 13 bases between. The CDR3 has 13 residues. The chain's CDR3 is CSASGGTRDTQYF. In DNA, the CDR3 is TGCAGTGCTAGCGGGGGCACGCGGGATACGCAGTATTTT.

About this clonotype itself: A much larger clone is a single base away; this may be a read error. The rearrangement joins TRBV20-1 to TRBJ2-1; 14 bases agree with TRBD2. The CDR3 has 16 amino acids. Germline V gives CDR1 DFQATT, CDR2 SNEGSKA (reference sequence). CDR3 in amino acids: CSTSPGLAGGRGEQFF. Here the CDR3 DNA reads TGCAGTACTAGCCCCGGACTAGCGGGGGGTAGGGGTGAGCAGTTCTTC.

V is TRBV5-1 and J is TRBJ2-1; 8 bases map to TRBD2. Trimming cost V 4 bases and J 0 bases; bases outside gene matches: 6. The V gene's germline CDR1 is SGHRS and CDR2 YFSETQ. This CDR3 comprises 16 residues. The CDR3 spells CASSRPGGGSYNEQFF. CDR3 in DNA: TGCGCCAGCAGCCGCCCCGGGGGGGGCTCCTACAATGAGCAGTTCTTC.

As concerns this clonotype: A much larger clone lies one base from this, so it may be a read error. The chain links TRBV9 to TRBJ2-3, with 9 bases lining up with TRBD1. The CDR3 consists of 15 residues. Germline V gene data show CDR1 as SGDLS and CDR2 as YYNGEE. The CDR3 DNA follows: TGTGCCAGCAGCGCTGACAGGGGGGTAACAGGTACGCAGTATTTT. This sequence encodes CASSADRGVTGTQYF.

Concerning this clonotype itself: A junction end diverges from the germline sequence, so it may reflect a read error. The V call is TRBV7-2, the J call TRBJ2-7; TRBD1 might be the D (5 bases). Germline V CDR1 and CDR2: SGHTA, FQGNSA. The CDR3 runs 13 residues. CDR3 DNA: TGTGCCGGCAGCGTAGACAGATCCTACGAGCAGTACTTC. As protein: CAGSVDRSYEQYF. Using reference TRBV7-2 and TRBJ2-7 for the parts outside the CDR3, the full variable domain is GAGVSQSPSNKVTEKGKDVELRCDPISGHTALYWYRQSLGQGLEFLIYFQGNSAPDKSGLPSDRFSAERTGGSVSTLTIQRTQQEDSAVYLCAGSVDRSYEQYFGPGTRLTVT.

Only a few counts were recorded for this clonotype. This sequence joins TRBV6-1 and TRBJ2-3; 9 bases are a match to TRBD1. The germline gives CDR1 MNHNS, CDR2 SASEGT. The CDR3 contains 16 residues. The ends lost 1 base at V and 0 bases at J; junction bases unmatched: 2. CDR3 protein: CASSEVQGASTDTQYF. Here the CDR3 DNA reads TGTGCCAGCAGTGAAGTACAGGGGGCTAGCACAGATACGCAGTATTTT.

This clonotype turned up a few times. The rearrangement links TRBV25-1 to TRBJ1-5; D is undetermined. Trimming pared 1 base from V and 3 bases from J, leaving 4 bases between. The CDR3 is 13 residues long. Germline values: CDR1 MGHDK, CDR2 SYGVNS. The CDR3 region is CASSESFNQPQHF. CDR3 bases: TGTGCCAGCAGTGAATCCTTCAATCAGCCCCAGCATTTT.

This clonotype was seen only a few times. The CDR3 reads CASSSGINYGYTF. As DNA, the CDR3 is TGTGCCAGCAGCTCGGGAATTAACTATGGCTACACCTTC. V and J are TRBV13 and TRBJ1-2; D is undetermined. Germline V gives CDR1 PRHDT, CDR2 FYEKMQ (reference sequence). The CDR3 sequence is 13 residues long. V shed 4 bases and J shed 1 base, with 7 bases lying between them.

The chain uses TRBV20-1 and TRBJ2-5; no definite D call. Germline loops: CDR1 DFQATT, CDR2 SNEGSKA (reference sequence). There are 13 residues in the CDR3. Trimming removed 6 bases from V and 11 bases from J, with 22 bases in between. Here the CDR3 reads CSAELDGPAEQYF. For the CDR3, the DNA is TGCAGTGCAGAACTGGACGGGCCGGCTGAGCAGTACTTC.

This clonotype has just one count. The chain combines TRBV11-1 with TRBJ2-2; D is undetermined. Germline assignment: CDR1 SGHAT and CDR2 FQDESV (reference sequence). The CDR3 has 12 amino acids. V was clipped by 3 bases and J by 8 bases, with 7 bases between them. Here the CDR3 DNA reads TGTGCCAGCAGCTTCCAAATGGGGGAGCTGTTTTTT. It yields the protein CASSFQMGELFF.

This clonotype has a count of ten or more. The chain is built from TRBV12-3 or TRBV12-4 and TRBJ2-1; TRBD1 matches 10 bases. The V gene end was trimmed by 5 bases and the J gene end by 3 bases; junction bases not matched to a gene: 16. The CDR3 contains 19 residues. The CDR3 nucleotides are TGTGCCAGCAGTCCTAGTACCCCCGGGACAGGGGATATCTACAATGAGCAGTTCTTC. Its protein product is CASSPSTPGTGDIYNEQFF.

Remarks on this clonotype: An end of the junction differs from the germline gene, which may be a read error. The chain uses TRBV7-2 and TRBJ2-3; 14 nucleotides match TRBD2. The CDR3 consists of 16 residues. Germline loops: CDR1 SGHTA, CDR2 FQGNSA. The CDR3 bases are TGTGCCAGCAGGAGGACTAGCGGGGGGTTCACAGATACGCGGTATTTT. Its protein is CASRRTSGGFTDTRYF.

Notes on this clonotype: One end of the junction does not line up with germline, which may come from a read error. The chain combines TRBV6-5 with TRBJ2-7, with D hard to call. Looked up from germline, CDR1 is MNHEY and CDR2 is SVGAGI. This CDR3 is 15 amino acids long. CDR3 in amino acids: CASSYGDTNSCEQYF. DNA for the CDR3: TGTGCCAGCAGTTACGGTGACACGAACTCCTGCGAGCAGTACTTC.

In regard to this clonotype: With a much larger clone just one base away, this may be a read error. The rearrangement uses TRBV20-1 and TRBJ2-7; 7 positions agree with TRBD2. Germline CDR1 DFQATT, CDR2 SNEGSKA (reference sequence). Trimming cost V 3 bases and J 7 bases; bases outside gene matches: 12. The CDR3 is 14 residues long. CDR3 DNA sequence: TGCAGTGCTAGTACCCAGCGGGGCTACAATGAGCAGTACTTC. Residues: CSASTQRGYNEQYF.

There are a few counts of this clonotype. The chain uses TRBV20-1 and TRBJ2-1; tentatively, D is TRBD2 (6 bases). CDR3 size: 13 residues. CDR1 and CDR2 from the germline V gene are DFQATT and SNEGSKA (reference sequence). Deletions cut 5 bases from V and 5 bases from J, with 13 bases between. The DNA of the CDR3 is TGCAGTGCTCCTCGCGGGGTGAACAATGAGCAGTTCTTC. Translated: CSAPRGVNNEQFF.